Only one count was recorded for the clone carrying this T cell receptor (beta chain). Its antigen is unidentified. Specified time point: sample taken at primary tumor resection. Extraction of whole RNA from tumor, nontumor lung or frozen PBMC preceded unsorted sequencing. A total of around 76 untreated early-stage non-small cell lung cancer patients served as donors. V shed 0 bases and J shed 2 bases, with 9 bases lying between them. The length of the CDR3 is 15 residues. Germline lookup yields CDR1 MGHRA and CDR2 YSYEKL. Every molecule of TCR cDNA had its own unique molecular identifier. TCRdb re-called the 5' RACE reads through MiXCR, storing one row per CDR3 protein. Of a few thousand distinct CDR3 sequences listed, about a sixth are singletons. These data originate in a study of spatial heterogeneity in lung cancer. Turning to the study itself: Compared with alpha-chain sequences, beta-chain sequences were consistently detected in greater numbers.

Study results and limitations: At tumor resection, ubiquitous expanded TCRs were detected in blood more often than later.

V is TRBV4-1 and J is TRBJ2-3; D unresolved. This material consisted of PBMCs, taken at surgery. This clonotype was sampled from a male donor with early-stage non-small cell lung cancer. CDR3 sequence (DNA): TGCGCCAGCAGCCAAGAGAGACGGCTCACAGATACGCAGTATTTT. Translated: CASSQERRLTDTQYF.